What follows is one TCR beta chain and its context. This clonotype has more than one count but fewer than ten. Its specific antigen is unknown. Within one base of it there is no much larger clone, and no base qualities were kept. These data originate in a study of regulatory T cells in long-lasting Graves disease (dated by TCRdb to the early 2020s). Study-wide context: Persistent Graves' disease meant more than 5 years of antithyroid drug treatment with TSH receptor autoantibodies that stayed positive. Persistent Graves' disease patients were compared with newly diagnosed Graves' disease patients by peripheral blood TCR sequencing and RNA sequencing. The study was conducted in China and was registered as a clinical trial. A total of about 33 samples underwent TCR sequencing, from around 13 patients with persistent Graves' disease and roughly 20 patients with newly diagnosed Graves' disease. In the clinical cohort, patients with persistent Graves' disease had used antithyroid drugs for an average of roughly ten years.

General conclusions and limits of the study: Only the TCR beta chain was sequenced and analyzed. Compared with newly diagnosed patients, patients with persistent Graves' disease had lower TCR Shannon entropy and fewer highly expanded clones, which suggests clonal expansion. Patients with persistent disease shared more public clonotypes (fewer than 3,000) than newly diagnosed patients did (about 970). Persistent disease showed preferential use of TRBV28, TRBJ1-2 and TRBJ2-5, whereas newly diagnosed disease favored TRBV20-1 and TRBJ2-1. As a limitation, the authors acknowledged that the small sample size may reduce accuracy. Only peripheral blood was studied, because thyroid tissue, the primary lesion, was inaccessible.

Including cysteine and phenylalanine, the CDR3 has 11 amino acids. The entry retains the CDR3 DNA only, 33 bases that are in frame from base 1. CDR1 and CDR2 are read off the germline V gene as SQVTM and ANQGSEA. V loses 4 bases of germline sequence and J loses 2 bases, and the interval between the two ends is 5 bases. The library was made by multiplex PCR. Instrument used: Illumina HiSeq 4000. To build TCR beta libraries, CDR3 regions were amplified by Arm-PCR using iRepertoire HTBI primers. Before sequencing, the PCR products underwent gel purification. Regarding the original processing steps: A total of around 59 TRBV and 14 TRBJ segments were identified across samples and were used for gene usage analysis of CDR3 amino acid clonotypes. Filtered high-quality paired reads were merged into contigs using COPE and FqMerger. Contigs were aligned with BLAST to IMGT TRBV, TRBD and TRBJ reference genes, and CDR3 was defined per IMGT. Highly expanded clones were defined as clonotypes with a frequency above 0.1%. Repertoire diversity was measured by Shannon entropy, and V-J evenness by the Gini coefficient. A clonotype found in more than one individual was treated as public. TCRdb trimmed public reads at Q25 via fastp, called clones via MiXCR and kept in-frame beta chains. Every entry covers one CDR3 protein and lists the most common genes and DNA from its rows. These V and J calls originate from TCRdb's pipeline instead of the authors' own analysis. Across this sample there are roughly 430,000 distinct CDR3 sequences, with roughly 21% seen only once. The ten largest clones take up 13% to 15% of the sample.

The time point label here, explained by the study, means: persistent/refractory GD, antithyroid drugs over 5 years with positive TRAb. For both TCR sequencing and RNA sequencing, RNA was extracted from PBMCs using TRIzol. The diagnosis of Graves' disease was made according to American Thyroid Association guidelines. Patients were recruited from an endocrinology department in Xi'an, China. Each patient gave approximately 10 milliliters of peripheral blood, collected in an EDTA anticoagulant tube. Ficoll Paque Plus density gradient separation was used to isolate PBMCs, and no further T cell sorting was performed. RNA quality was checked with an Agilent 2100 Bioanalyzer and agarose gel, and concentration with a NanoDrop 2000.

This receptor was taken from a female donor with Graves disease. This sequence uses TRBV29-1 and TRBJ1-1; the D gene cannot be named for sure. The input for sequencing was peripheral blood mononuclear cells (PBMCs), taken when the disease was refractory, from a patient treated with antithyroid drugs. This receptor carries the CDR3 CSVGLNTEAFF. At the DNA level, the sequence is TGCAGCGTTGGATTAAACACTGAAGCTTTCTTT.